These 20 T cell receptor beta chains were sequenced from one sample in a study of regulatory T cells in long-lasting Graves disease. Stated time point: persistent/refractory GD, antithyroid drugs over 5 years with positive TRAb. Preparation of the TCR library used RNA extracted from PBMCs. Arm-PCR of CDR3 regions and iRepertoire HTBI primers were used to build TCR beta libraries. Using its own MiXCR run on the multiplex PCR reads, TCRdb lists one record per CDR3 protein. The sample carries some 450,000 distinct CDR3 sequences, roughly a quarter recorded once. The specimen was peripheral blood mononuclear cells (PBMCs), collected when the disease was refractory, from a patient treated with antithyroid drugs. The receptors stem from a female donor with Graves disease.

J is TRBJ2-7 and V is TRBV10-3; 10 bases agree with TRBD2. The germline gives CDR1 ENHRY, CDR2 SYGVKD. The CDR3 runs 15 residues. The V segment lost 2 bases and the J segment 2 bases; nucleotides outside the gene matches: 3. The CDR3 coding sequence is TGTGCCATCAGTGAGCGTAGCGGGAGGACCTACGAGCAGTACTTC. The encoded protein is CAISERSGRTYEQYF.

The chain recombines TRBV3-1 with TRBJ2-6, with D perhaps assigned TRBD1 or TRBD2 (5 bases each). Trimming took off 4 bases at V and 4 bases at J, with 14 bases between the two ends. Germline V gene sequence: CDR1 LGHDT, CDR2 YNNKEL (reference sequence). CDR3 length: 16 residues. The CDR3 DNA is TGTGCCAGCAGCCCATCATACGGGACGGGGGCCAACGTCCTGACTTTC. Its protein is CASSPSYGTGANVLTF.

This clonotype was seen only a few times. The rearrangement uses TRBV12-3 or TRBV12-4 and TRBJ2-2; weak D call: TRBD2 (6 bases). The CDR3 totals 13 residues. V lost 6 bases and J lost 7, with 12 bases in between. DNA of the CDR3: TGTGCCAGCAGGAGACGGGAGTTCGGGGAGCTGTTTTTT. Protein: CASRRREFGELFF.

V gene TRBV2 combines with J gene TRBJ1-1; a possible D gene is TRBD1 (6 bases). V was trimmed by 5 bases and J by 4 bases, leaving 14 bases between them. Germline V CDR1 and CDR2: SNHLY, FYNNEI. The CDR3 is 14 amino acids. The DNA of the CDR3 is TGTGCCAGCAGTTGGCAGGGGTTTGGCACTGAAGCTTTCTTT. It translates to CASSWQGFGTEAFF.

J is TRBJ1-1 and V is TRBV6-5; 11 bases line up with TRBD1. Germline CDR1 is MNHEY and CDR2 is SVGAGI. The junction had 2 bases not matched to a gene; V was cut back by 2 bases and J by 3 bases. This CDR3 has 15 amino acids. CDR3 sequence reads: CASSYLDRGHTEAFF. The CDR3 DNA follows: TGTGCCAGCAGTTACCTGGACAGGGGGCACACTGAAGCTTTCTTT.

This clonotype was picked up many times. The chain has TRBV7-2 and TRBJ1-5; 8 bases are a match to TRBD1. The germline CDR1 and CDR2 sequences are SGHTA and FQGNSA. With V trimmed by 6 bases and J by 6 bases, 4 bases remained unmatched. This CDR3 has 13 residues. The CDR3 DNA sequence: TGTGCCAGCAGTATGGACAGGGTTCAGCCCCAGCATTTT. It codes for CASSMDRVQPQHF.

In its sample, this clonotype was seen a few times. This chain joins TRBV20-1 and TRBJ1-5, with D perhaps TRBD1 (6 bases). Between the trimmed V and J ends, which lost 1 base and 3 bases, there was a span of 16 bases. The CDR3 has 16 amino acids. From germline, CDR1 is DFQATT and CDR2 SNEGSKA (reference sequence). Here the CDR3 DNA reads TGCAGTGCTAGAGCCCCTAGGGGGAATGTCAATCAGCCCCAGCATTTT. This translates into CSARAPRGNVNQPQHF.

As to this clonotype: A much larger clone lies one base from this, so it may be a read error. This chain uses TRBV29-1 with TRBJ1-1; unclear D gene. Germline V gene sequence: CDR1 SQVTM, CDR2 ANQGSEA. The CDR3 is 14 residues long. Trimming shortened V by 2 bases and J by 3 bases, and 13 bases separated the two germline ends. The DNA for the CDR3 is TGCAGCGTTGAATTGGAGGACGGCCACACTGAAGCTTTCTTT. Translating it yields CSVELEDGHTEAFF.

This chain links TRBV7-2 with TRBJ1-1; no clear D. V was clipped by 5 bases and J by 11 bases, with 15 bases between them. The CDR3 totals 12 residues. The germline V gene has CDR1 SGHTA and CDR2 FQGNSA. DNA of the CDR3: TGTGCCAGCAGCCCCCCCGGCAGCCCGGCTTTCTTT. Amino acid sequence: CASSPPGSPAFF.

The table lists this clonotype with many counts. The V and J genes are TRBV5-1 and TRBJ1-1; D ambiguous. V was shortened by 4 bases and J by 4 bases, with 14 bases between the two germline ends. Germline V gene data show CDR1 as SGHRS and CDR2 as YFSETQ. The CDR3 is 14 amino acids. The CDR3 sequence: CASSPGGVGTEAFF. DNA of the CDR3: TGCGCCAGCAGCCCCGGAGGCGTGGGCACTGAAGCTTTCTTT.

The chain recombines TRBV3-1 with TRBJ2-1; tentatively, D is TRBD2 (6 bases). This CDR3 has 15 residues. V was trimmed by 1 base and J by 6 bases, leaving 13 bases between them. Germline V lookup: CDR1 LGHDT, CDR2 YNNKEL (reference sequence). The CDR3 here is CASSQGFGRGNEQFF. CDR3 DNA sequence: TGTGCCAGCAGCCAAGGGTTCGGGAGAGGCAATGAGCAGTTCTTC.

The chain carries TRBV2 and TRBJ1-5; D is perhaps TRBD1 (5 bases). CDR3 length equals 15 residues. Trimming removed 3 bases from V and 4 bases from J, with 13 bases in between. Germline-derived CDR1 and CDR2 are SNHLY and FYNNEI. In DNA form, the CDR3 reads TGTGCCAGCAGTGACGGACATCAGAGGAATCAGCCCCAGCATTTT. This encodes CASSDGHQRNQPQHF.

This clonotype has just one count. The rearrangement uses TRBV18 and TRBJ2-7; D uncertain. Germline loops: CDR1 KGHSH, CDR2 LQKENI. This CDR3 spans 13 amino acids. V was pared by 3 bases and J by 6 bases, with 12 bases between. For the CDR3, the DNA is TGTGCCAGCTCACCGATTTCGGTAGGCGAGCAGTACTTC. It codes for CASSPISVGEQYF.

The chain uses TRBV7-2 and TRBJ2-4; D is possibly TRBD2 (6 bases). Germline CDR1 SGHTA, CDR2 FQGNSA. Trimming removed 5 bases at V and 5 bases at J, with 10 bases between. The CDR3 has 13 amino acids. The CDR3 protein is CASSLSGENIQYF. The CDR3 DNA sequence: TGTGCCAGCAGCCTTAGCGGCGAAAACATTCAGTACTTC.

Points on this clonotype: One base away lies a much larger clone, so this may be a sequencing read error. As the CDR3 is not closed by the conserved phenylalanine or tryptophan, this likely results from a read error. This rearrangement joins TRBV7-2 to TRBJ2-5; 10 bases match TRBD1. The CDR3 spans 14 residues. V was pared by 6 bases and J by 5 bases, with 6 bases of the junction left unmatched. Per germline, CDR1 SGHTA and CDR2 FQGNSA. The CDR3 here is CASSFDRGLETQYS. The CDR3 DNA follows: TGTGCCAGCAGTTTCGACAGGGGGCTGGAGACCCAGTACTCC.

The chain carries TRBV7-2 and TRBJ2-3; D uncertain. The CDR3 runs to 14 residues. The V and J ends lost 5 bases and 4 bases respectively, with 13 bases between them. Germline CDR1 reads SGHTA; CDR2 reads FQGNSA. The CDR3 nucleotides are TGTGCCAGCAGCCGAACAACATTCCCAGATACGCAGTATTTT. Translation: CASSRTTFPDTQYF.

In this sample, this clonotype turned up many times. This chain links TRBV2 with TRBJ2-5; D gene uncertain. V was shortened by 1 base and J by 1 base, with 13 bases between the two germline ends. The CDR3 is made up of 16 amino acids. The V gene's germline CDR1 is SNHLY and CDR2 FYNNEI. The CDR3 sequence: CASSEGVTSSQETQYF. DNA of the CDR3: TGTGCCAGCAGTGAAGGGGTCACAAGCAGCCAAGAGACCCAGTACTTC. Full variable domain (missing parts from reference TRBV2 and TRBJ2-5): EPEVTQTPSHQVTQMGQEVILRCVPISNHLYFYWYRQILGQKVEFLVSFYNNEISEKSEIFDDQFSVERPDGSNFTLKIRSTKLEDSAMYFCASSEGVTSSQETQYFGPGTRLLVL.

The J gene is TRBJ1-5, the V gene TRBV19; 7 bases fit TRBD1. Germline-derived CDR1 and CDR2 are LNHDA and SQIVND (reference sequence). Trimming cost V 6 bases and J 3 bases; bases outside gene matches: 8. The CDR3 spans 15 residues. The CDR3, as DNA: TGTGCCAGTAGGGAGCAGGGGGTTTCCAATCAGCCCCAGCATTTT. Amino acids: CASREQGVSNQPQHF.

This clonotype was seen many times. The rearrangement uses TRBV2 and TRBJ1-1; no firm D call. CDR1 is SNHLY and CDR2 is FYNNEI in the germline V gene. The CDR3 loop spans 15 amino acids. V was shortened by 2 bases and J by 4 bases, with 14 bases between the two germline ends. DNA for the CDR3: TGTGCCAGCAGTGAAAGGAGTATTATATTCACTGAAGCTTTCTTT. Its translation: CASSERSIIFTEAFF.

This rearrangement joins TRBV9 to TRBJ1-1, with 10 bases lining up with TRBD1. CDR3 size: 14 residues. Germline loops: CDR1 SGDLS, CDR2 YYNGEE. The ends lost 4 bases at V and 11 bases at J; junction bases unmatched: 11. The CDR3 DNA is TGTGCCAGCAGCACACAGACCGGGACAGGGGAGGCTTTCTTT. The encoded protein is CASSTQTGTGEAFF.